One sample yielded the 24 T cell receptor beta chains listed below, sequenced in a study of T cell repertoires in cytomegalovirus infection (dated by TCRdb to between 2018 and 2021). In light of the paper, this sample's treatment or condition label describes: in vitro stimulation with specific CMV peptide epitopes to enrich CMV-specific T cells. Sequencing used an Illumina HiSeq 1500. TCRdb reran the public reads through fastp at Q25 and MiXCR, keeping productive beta chains. Each CDR3 protein gets just one entry, which takes the most common genes and DNA from the rows behind it. The sample includes roughly 310,000 distinct CDR3 sequences, with approximately 32% observed a single time. 15% to 20% of the sample comes from the top ten. These receptors lack a known antigen. The source was cultured PBMCs, collected from culture after CMV antigen stimulation. The receptors derive from a human donor in good health (CMV status not recorded). Some clones in this sample may be carry-over from other donors' samples.

This clonotype was observed a few times. This chain connects TRBV6-6 to TRBJ1-4; no firm D call. The germline V gene has CDR1 MNHNY and CDR2 SVGAGI (reference sequence). The CDR3 sequence is 13 residues long. Deletions cut 0 bases from V and 6 bases from J, with 5 bases between. The CDR3 loop reads CASSYSRDEKLFF. The CDR3 DNA reads as TGTGCCAGCAGTTACTCCCGAGATGAAAAACTGTTTTTT.

In its sample, this clonotype was seen many times. This rearrangement joins TRBV7-2 to TRBJ1-2; D is undetermined. CDR3 length: 14 residues. Trimming removed 5 bases at V and 0 bases at J, with 10 bases between. The germline V gene encodes CDR1 SGHTA and CDR2 FQGNSA. CDR3 bases: TGTGCCAGCAGCCCCAGGAGGACTAACTATGGCTACACCTTC. Its protein is CASSPRRTNYGYTF.

The V and J genes are TRBV12-3 or TRBV12-4 and TRBJ2-3; no definite D call. The CDR3 has 15 amino acids. The ends were cut back, 5 bases at V and 0 bases at J, with 12 bases in the middle. CDR3 nucleotides: TGTGCCAGCAGTCGTCAAAGCACTAGCACAGATACGCAGTATTTT. This translates into CASSRQSTSTDTQYF.

This clonotype has only a few counts. The V call is TRBV6-2 or TRBV6-3, the J call TRBJ2-7, with 8 bases aligning to TRBD1. Germline V lookup: CDR1 MNHEY, CDR2 SVGEGT. This CDR3 is 14 amino acids long. J lost 2 bases, V lost 5 bases, and 5 bases had no gene match. The CDR3 reads CASSTGQGAYEQYF. The CDR3 DNA reads TGTGCCAGCAGTACCGGACAGGGCGCCTACGAGCAGTACTTC.

This clonotype was recorded many times. V and J are TRBV11-2 and TRBJ1-4; possibly TRBD1 for D (5 bases). CDR3 length equals 16 residues. V shed 2 bases and J shed 0 bases, with 10 bases lying between them. Germline values: CDR1 SGHAT, CDR2 FQNNGV. In DNA form, the CDR3 reads TGTGCCAGCAGCTTATTGGGGGGGGCAACTAATGAAAAACTGTTTTTT. Protein sequence: CASSLLGGATNEKLFF.

The J gene is TRBJ2-1, the V gene TRBV2, with TRBD1 identical over 12 bases. CDR3 length: 16 amino acids. CDR1 SNHLY and CDR2 FYNNEI come from the germline V gene. After removal of 8 bases from V and 5 bases from J, the junction contained 10 bases not matched to a gene. CDR3 amino acids: CASGSGDRGRNNEQFF. CDR3 DNA sequence: TGTGCCAGCGGATCTGGGGACAGGGGGCGCAACAATGAGCAGTTCTTC.

With respect to this clonotype: The germline gene is not matched at one end of the junction; a read error may be the cause. The genes are TRBV12-3 or TRBV12-4 and TRBJ2-3; perhaps TRBD2 as D (6 bases). CDR3 size: 14 residues. CDR3 loop: CASLRSTSTDTKNF. CDR3 DNA: TGTGCCAGCCTTCGGAGCACTAGCACAGATACGAAGAATTTT.

This chain links TRBV19 with TRBJ2-5; D ambiguous. This CDR3 has 12 amino acids. The germline gives CDR1 LNHDA, CDR2 SQIVND (reference sequence). Between the trimmed V and J ends, which lost 5 bases and 5 bases, there was a span of 9 bases. As DNA, the CDR3 is TGTGCCAGTAGTCCAGTGGGGGAGACCCAGTACTTC. This codes for CASSPVGETQYF.

This clonotype has just a few counts. The rearrangement links TRBV27 to TRBJ1-2; D gene uncertain. The CDR3 has 16 residues. Germline V gives CDR1 MNHEY, CDR2 SMNVEV (reference sequence). V lost 4 bases to trimming and J lost 3 bases, with 18 bases between them. The CDR3 reads CASSSTPIIHDYGYTF. The DNA of the CDR3 is TGTGCCAGCAGTTCGACTCCGATAATCCATGACTATGGCTACACCTTC.

V usage is TRBV2 and J usage is TRBJ1-5; no firm D call. The CDR3 covers 15 residues. Germline CDR1 SNHLY, CDR2 FYNNEI. The V end lost 6 bases, the J end lost 0 bases, and 12 bases lay between the germline ends. CDR3 protein: CASRAHEGSNQPQHF. The CDR3 region has the DNA TGTGCCAGCAGGGCCCACGAGGGTAGCAATCAGCCCCAGCATTTT.

This clonotype was observed a few times. The genes are TRBV27 and TRBJ2-7, with D possibly being TRBD2 (6 bases). Germline V gene sequence: CDR1 MNHEY, CDR2 SMNVEV (reference sequence). Deletions cut 6 bases from V and 3 bases from J, with 21 bases between. The CDR3 is made up of 16 amino acids. This CDR3 reads CASSPSVGEAGYEQYF. CDR3 sequence (DNA): TGTGCCAGCAGCCCTTCTGTGGGGGAGGCAGGCTACGAGCAGTACTTC.

In this sample, this clonotype turned up a few times. The chain joins TRBV5-8 to TRBJ1-1; 8 bases are shared with TRBD1. Trimming removed 4 bases from V and 5 bases from J; junction bases left unmatched: 10. Germline CDR1 reads SGHTS; CDR2 reads YDEGEE. The CDR3 length is 15 residues. CDR3 residues: CASSLGQGGGTEAFF. The CDR3 DNA sequence: TGTGCCAGCAGCCTAGGACAGGGAGGTGGTACTGAAGCTTTCTTT.

The rearrangement uses TRBV5-5 and TRBJ2-7; a weak D match, TRBD1 (5 bases). The germline CDR1 and CDR2 sequences are SGHKS and YYEKEE (reference sequence). Trimming removed 5 bases from V and 7 bases from J, with 13 bases in between. CDR3 length: 12 residues. Written as DNA, the CDR3 is TGTGCCAGCAGTTCGCTGGGGCTGGAGCAGTACTTC. It yields the protein CASSSLGLEQYF.

This rearrangement joins TRBV7-6 to TRBJ1-2, with D perhaps matching TRBD1 (5 bases). The germline V gene encodes CDR1 SGHVS and CDR2 FNYEAQ. This CDR3 region has 14 residues. Trimming left V 1 base short and J 4 bases short, with 10 bases between. CDR3 sequence (DNA): TGTGCCAGCAGCTTAGAGTCGACAGCCTATGGCTACACCTTC. This encodes CASSLESTAYGYTF.

This sequence joins TRBV12-3 or TRBV12-4 and TRBJ2-1; the D gene is possibly TRBD2 (5 bases). The CDR3 spans 15 residues. V was pared by 2 bases and J by 12 bases, with 20 bases between. The CDR3 sequence is CASSLTLRLLEGQFF. The CDR3 DNA follows: TGTGCCAGCAGTTTAACCCTCCGCTTGCTAGAGGGGCAGTTCTTC.

The V gene is TRBV27, the J gene TRBJ1-2; D is perhaps TRBD1 (6 bases). V lost 8 bases to trimming and J lost 4 bases, with 17 bases between them. The CDR3 consists of 14 residues. Germline CDR1 and CDR2: MNHEY and SMNVEV (reference sequence). The CDR3 nucleotides read TGTGCCAGCTCGACGAGGGGGATCGGCTATGGCTACACCTTC. It is translated as CASSTRGIGYGYTF.

The V call is TRBV27, the J call TRBJ2-7; tentatively, D is TRBD1 (5 bases). With 8 bases removed from V and 0 bases from J, the gap between germline ends came to 14 bases. The V gene's germline CDR1 is MNHEY and CDR2 SMNVEV (reference sequence). The CDR3 has 14 amino acids. This CDR3 is CASRRQPSSYEQYF. The DNA for the CDR3 is TGTGCCAGCCGACGACAGCCGAGCTCCTACGAGCAGTACTTC.

V gene TRBV10-3 combines with J gene TRBJ2-1, with 8 positions matching TRBD1. CDR3 length: 14 amino acids. V gave up 4 bases and J gave up 5 bases; unmatched junction bases: 4. Germline-derived CDR1 and CDR2 are ENHRY and SYGVKD. DNA of the CDR3: TGTGCCATCAGTGGGCGGACAGGGAACAATGAGCAGTTCTTC. It codes for CAISGRTGNNEQFF.

V is TRBV15 and J is TRBJ2-5; no clear D. The V and J ends lost 0 bases and 4 bases respectively, with 6 bases between them. Germline V gene data show CDR1 as LNHNV and CDR2 as YYDKDF (reference sequence). The CDR3 is 13 residues long. The CDR3 loop reads CATSRDPSETQYF. Written as DNA, the CDR3 is TGTGCCACCAGCAGAGACCCTTCAGAGACCCAGTACTTC.

This clonotype was seen a few times. This rearrangement joins TRBV14 to TRBJ1-5, with D uncertain. CDR1 and CDR2 (germline): SGHDN, FVKESK. The CDR3 loop spans 13 amino acids. Trimming pared 1 base from V and 9 bases from J, leaving 10 bases between. The CDR3 DNA is TGTGCCAGCAGCCAAGGCCCAGATCGGCCCCAGCATTTT. As protein: CASSQGPDRPQHF.

This clonotype occurred a few times. The chain recombines TRBV6-1 with TRBJ2-1, with D maybe TRBD2 (6 bases). Per the germline V gene, CDR1 is MNHNS and CDR2 is SASEGT. Trimming took 5 bases from V and 8 from J, leaving 13 bases between them. The CDR3 covers 13 residues. Here the CDR3 reads CASSPTSKYEQFF. Written as DNA, the CDR3 is TGTGCCAGCAGTCCCACTAGCAAGTATGAGCAGTTCTTC.

In its sample, this clonotype was seen a few times. V gene TRBV12-3 or TRBV12-4 combines with J gene TRBJ2-3; perhaps TRBD1 as D (6 bases). The germline V and J ends were trimmed by 6 bases and 2 bases, with 12 bases remaining between them. This CDR3 has 14 residues. In DNA form, the CDR3 reads TGTGCCAGCAGATCCGACAGGAACACAGATACGCAGTATTTT. Its translation is CASRSDRNTDTQYF.

J is TRBJ1-3 and V is TRBV7-2, with unresolved D. The CDR3 consists of 13 residues. V lost 5 bases and J 2 bases, leaving 7 bases between the germline ends. Germline lookup yields CDR1 SGHTA and CDR2 FQGNSA. The CDR3 loop is CASSRSTGNTIYF. The CDR3 nucleotides are TGTGCCAGCAGCCGGTCGACTGGAAACACCATATATTTT. The entire variable domain, with the rest obtained from reference TRBV7-2 and TRBJ1-3, is as follows: GAGVSQSPSNKVTEKGKDVELRCDPISGHTALYWYRQSLGQGLEFLIYFQGNSAPDKSGLPSDRFSAERTGGSVSTLTIQRTQQEDSAVYLCASSRSTGNTIYFGEGSWLTVV.

V gene TRBV5-1 combines with J gene TRBJ2-7; TRBD1 aligns across 9 bases. Per germline, CDR1 SGHRS and CDR2 YFSETQ. V gave up 2 bases and J gave up 1 base; unmatched junction bases: 4. The CDR3 has 15 amino acids. CDR3 DNA: TGCGCCAGCAGCTTTGGGGACAGGGAGTCCTACGAGCAGTACTTC. Its translation is CASSFGDRESYEQYF.